These 10 T cell receptor beta chains came from one sample sequenced in a study of early T cells in non-severe SARS-CoV-2 infection. Via MiXCR, TCRdb re-called the 5' RACE reads, giving one row per CDR3 protein. The sample has some 100,000 distinct CDR3 sequences, roughly 14% seen once. Specimen: whole blood. These receptors were taken from an adult who was a healthcare worker with PCR-confirmed SARS-CoV-2 infection or an uninfected control (not recorded which).

Only a few counts were recorded for this clonotype. This chain uses TRBV11-2 with TRBJ2-5; D remains ambiguous. With 4 bases removed from V and 4 bases from J, the gap between germline ends came to 19 bases. CDR1 and CDR2 from the germline V gene are SGHAT and FQNNGV. The CDR3 contains 16 residues. This chain's CDR3 is CASSSPLDLYGETQYF. CDR3 sequence (DNA): TGTGCCAGCAGCTCACCCTTAGACCTGTACGGAGAGACCCAGTACTTC.

The chain has TRBV10-1 and TRBJ2-5; tentative D call: TRBD2 (7 bases). Germline V gene lookup returns CDR1 WNHNN and CDR2 SYGVQD (reference sequence). The CDR3 is 12 amino acids. The V and J ends lost 3 bases and 9 bases respectively, with 11 bases between them. The CDR3 DNA follows: TGCGCCAGCAGTGATTACGGGGGGCCCCAGTACTTC. The encoded protein is CASSDYGGPQYF.

In this sample, this clonotype turned up many times. CDR3 bases: TGTGCCAGCAGAGAACCTGGGACAGCGGACTATGGCTACACCTTC. Encoded protein: CASREPGTADYGYTF. The V call is TRBV6-5, the J call TRBJ1-2, with TRBD1 identical over 7 bases. Losses at the gene ends were 6 bases for V and 3 bases for J; bases not matched to a gene: 10. The CDR3 is 15 residues long. Germline assignment: CDR1 MNHEY and CDR2 SVGAGI.

In its sample, this clonotype was seen a few times. This chain joins TRBV12-3 or TRBV12-4 and TRBJ1-5, with TRBD1 as a possible D gene (6 bases). The CDR3 covers 14 residues. Between the trimmed V and J ends, which lost 2 bases and 7 bases, there was a span of 12 bases. The CDR3 region is CASSLRVRGQPQHF. The CDR3, as DNA: TGTGCCAGCAGTTTAAGGGTCAGGGGACAGCCCCAGCATTTT.

This clonotype was seen ten or more times. This sequence joins TRBV7-3 and TRBJ1-1; TRBD1 is a possible D gene (6 bases). Germline CDR1 SGHTA, CDR2 FQGTGA. The CDR3 loop spans 13 amino acids. Trimming stripped 5 bases from V and 5 bases from J, with 12 bases between. Here the CDR3 reads CASSPRDTTEAFF. The CDR3 nucleotides read TGTGCCAGCAGCCCGCGGGACACAACTGAAGCTTTCTTT.

This clonotype has just a few counts. The rearrangement uses TRBV5-1 and TRBJ1-1, with 8 nucleotides matching TRBD1. The CDR3 runs to 14 residues. Germline assignment: CDR1 SGHRS and CDR2 YFSETQ. With V trimmed by 3 bases and J by 1 base, 2 bases remained unmatched. The CDR3 loop reads CASSSDRANTEAFF. The CDR3 DNA is TGCGCCAGCAGCTCGGACAGGGCGAACACTGAAGCTTTCTTT.

This rearrangement joins TRBV6-2 or TRBV6-3 to TRBJ2-6, with a possible D match to TRBD2 (7 bases). Per germline, CDR1 MNHEY and CDR2 SVGEGT. The CDR3 is 14 residues long. V was pared by 6 bases and J by 4 bases, with 10 bases between. The CDR3 coding sequence is TGTGCCAGCAGCGCGGGGGCAGGGGCCAACGTCCTGACTTTC. Amino acids: CASSAGAGANVLTF.

The V and J genes are TRBV5-1 and TRBJ1-1; D call uncertain. Between the trimmed V and J ends, which lost 4 bases and 1 base, there was a span of 8 bases. Germline V gene sequence: CDR1 SGHRS, CDR2 YFSETQ. The CDR3 has 13 residues. Here the CDR3 reads CASSNERNTEAFF. The CDR3 bases are TGCGCCAGCAGCAACGAGAGGAACACTGAAGCTTTCTTT. Full variable domain (missing parts from reference TRBV5-1 and TRBJ1-1): KAGVTQTPRYLIKTRGQQVTLSCSPISGHRSVSWYQQTPGQGLQFLFEYFSETQRNKGNFPGRFSGRQFSNSRSEMNVSTLELGDSALYLCASSNERNTEAFFGQGTRLTVV.

This clonotype appeared many times. The gene calls are TRBV7-2 and TRBJ1-1; TRBD1 aligns across 7 bases. V gave up 5 bases and J gave up 6 bases; unmatched junction bases: 15. Germline V gene lookup returns CDR1 SGHTA and CDR2 FQGNSA. The CDR3 runs 16 residues. The CDR3 loop is CASSPGGAGLSAEAFF. In DNA, the CDR3 is TGTGCCAGCAGCCCAGGGGGGGCTGGTCTGTCTGCTGAAGCTTTCTTT.

The table lists this clonotype with a few counts. The chain carries TRBV18 and TRBJ2-7; no clear D. V lost 0 bases and J lost 1, with 7 bases in between. This CDR3 is built from 14 residues. Germline CDR1 is KGHSH and CDR2 is LQKENI. The CDR3 DNA follows: TGTGCCAGCTCACCACCGTCCAGGTCCTACGAGCAGTACGTC. Its protein is CASSPPSRSYEQYV.